This is a list of T cell receptor beta chains from one sample in a study of T-cell reconstitution after alpha-beta-depleted transplantation in children. MiXCR, applied by TCRdb to the PCR reads, yields one record per CDR3 protein. The table has under 750,000 distinct CDR3 sequences, 20% to 25% seen once. This sample comprised PBMCs, mostly from graft donor cells, obtained 360 days after TCRalphabeta/CD19-depleted stem cell transplant. Receptors originate from a boy under two years old who had a stem cell transplant for acute myeloid leukemia, so the T cells may come from the graft donor. The CDR3 runs from the conserved cysteine through the conserved F or W. Fields, in order: V gene, D gene, CDR3 protein. A D gene is named only where the DNA matches it firmly.

TRBV5-1,-,CASSSPDKTEAFF
TRBV6-2/TRBV6-3,TRBD2,CASSFTGTSGNEQFF
TRBV7-9,-,CASSRTEYENIQYF
TRBV6-1,TRBD1,CASSQTGGGGDEQYF
TRBV7-2,-,CASSLGLSLNTGELFF
TRBV6-1,-,CASSAVGQIIEAFF
TRBV4-2,TRBD2,CASSQDSSRLAGTDTQYF
TRBV28,-,CASSLIRNQPQHF
TRBV20-1,TRBD2,CSANQGLARANEQFF
TRBV20-1,TRBD2,CSQRWASGGPFGTDTQYF
TRBV20-1,TRBD2,CSAPPGGLATNEQFF
TRBV7-2,-,CASSFWGSYEQYF
TRBV6-5,-,CASSYGGKAGGELFF
TRBV20-1,-,CSARPASSDTQYF
TRBV11-2,-,CASSPNAANTGELFF
TRBV11-2,TRBD1,CASSQPDRSYEQYF
TRBV12-3/TRBV12-4,-,CASSPPSTGSNQPQHF
TRBV3-1,-,CASSQIEGGVKNIQYF
TRBV18,TRBD2,CASSLSGGNTDTQYF
TRBV7-9,-,CASSLGDPRGQYF
TRBV6-1,-,CASSDWGNETGELFF
TRBV12-5,TRBD1,CASAPDRERQYF
TRBV12-3/TRBV12-4,-,CASSLGLAKNIQYF
TRBV7-2,-,CASSLAYGTEAFF
TRBV20-1,-,CSATNRVKANEQFF
TRBV7-9,TRBD1,CASSLLLQGATNEKLFF
TRBV6-1,TRBD1,CASTDRAPNTEAFF
TRBV5-1,TRBD1,CASHRGQGEKLFF
TRBV20-1,TRBD1,CSAPGTGPNTEAFF
TRBV20-1,-,CSAPDRPNEKLFF
TRBV5-4,TRBD2,CASSLGLDPDTQYF
TRBV11-1,TRBD2,CASSSSHRLAPSSYNEQFF
TRBV12-3/TRBV12-4,-,CASSFRQLSSYEQYF
TRBV7-2,-,CASSPEMGMNTEAFF
TRBV29-1,TRBD1,CSSSKGQQNTEAFF
TRBV2,TRBD1,CASTPDRVNEQFF
TRBV6-1,-,CASSERERVF
TRBV7-9,-,CASSRVEDTAFF
TRBV5-1,TRBD1,CASSSMPGGAGNQPQHF
TRBV28,-,CASSLHRDRLYNEQFF
TRBV5-1,-,CASSLAGDTYEQYF
TRBV12-3/TRBV12-4,TRBD1,CASSFGQGHGYTF
TRBV20-1,-,CSAREPGRAEVNTEAFF
TRBV12-3/TRBV12-4,TRBD1,CASSHRGRGDTQYF
TRBV30,-,CAWSYYNEQFF
TRBV20-1,-,CSAGPLQHEQFF
TRBV20-1,TRBD1,CSALRQGGNSYNSPLHF
TRBV6-1,-,CAIRRPGDYGYTF
TRBV6-1,TRBD1,CASSRNRGDGNQPQHF
TRBV6-5,TRBD1,CASSAGQGEEGFNEKLFF
TRBV12-3/TRBV12-4,-,CASSLVDTTDTQYF
TRBV18,-,CASSPGGGRDYEQYF
TRBV7-2,-,CASSFRSNQPQHF
TRBV28,-,CASTPFGDEQYF
TRBV7-9,TRBD2,CASSSPGLAYEQYF
TRBV28,-,CASSPGRYSTDTQYF
TRBV20-1,-,CSASVGDTEAFF
TRBV7-3,-,CASSLRLQETQYF